One sample yielded the 8 T cell receptor beta chains listed below, sequenced in a study of blood T cell repertoires in COVID-19 (dated by TCRdb to 2020 to 2022). Library method: the immunoSEQ multiplex PCR assay. TCRdb limited this immuneACCESS table to in-frame rearrangements with V and J called. A share of clones is missing; checked studies link under half to unresolved V genes, and the rest is unexplained. The sample data list 130,000 to 150,000 clones, and approximately 80% of these were observed just once. Roughly 13% of the sample is held by the ten biggest clonotypes. Source material: peripheral blood. Source of these receptors: a man aged 55 to 70 with active or convalescent COVID-19.

This chain links TRBV6-5 with TRBJ1-5; D is uncertain. Per the germline V gene, CDR1 is MNHEY and CDR2 is SVGAGI. The CDR3 loop spans 14 amino acids. V dropped 0 bases and J dropped 7 bases, with 10 bases sitting between them. This CDR3 is CASSYSPLEQPQHF. In DNA form, the CDR3 reads TGTGCCAGCAGTTACTCCCCACTGGAGCAGCCCCAGCATTTT.

This clone was counted a single time. V and J are TRBV24-1 and TRBJ1-5; no clear D gene. The CDR3 sequence is 14 residues long. V was shortened by 2 bases and J by 4 bases, with 8 bases between the two germline ends. Germline V lookup: CDR1 KGHDR, CDR2 SFDVKD. CDR3 coding DNA: TGTGCCACCAGTGATTCGGACTGGAATCAGCCCCAGCATTTT. Its protein product is CATSDSDWNQPQHF.

The V call is TRBV5-1, the J call TRBJ2-2, with unresolved D. The V end lost 0 bases, the J end lost 4 bases, and 4 bases lay between the germline ends. Germline V lookup: CDR1 SGHRS, CDR2 YFSETQ. This CDR3 is built from 13 residues. Here the CDR3 reads CASSLEPTGELFF. The CDR3 DNA follows: TGCGCCAGCAGCTTGGAGCCCACCGGGGAGCTGTTTTTT.

The CDR3 protein is CASSEQGNGYTF. The CDR3 DNA is TGTGCCAGCAGTGAACAGGGGAATGGCTACACCTTC. The V gene is TRBV6-1, the J gene TRBJ1-2; perhaps TRBD1 as D (6 bases). Between the trimmed V and J ends, which lost 2 bases and 6 bases, there was a span of 7 bases. Germline-derived CDR1 and CDR2 are MNHNS and SASEGT. The CDR3 length is 12 residues.

The chain recombines TRBV7-2 with TRBJ2-7; 8 bases line up with TRBD1. This CDR3 contains 16 residues. V dropped 7 bases and J dropped 0; count of bases not matched to a gene: 11. The germline gives CDR1 SGHTA, CDR2 FQGNSA. CDR3: CASTSPRDRYSYEQYF. As DNA, the CDR3 is TGTGCCAGCACAAGTCCTCGGGACAGGTACTCCTACGAGCAGTACTTC.

In its sample, this clone was seen once. This chain connects TRBV7-3 to TRBJ1-1; D perhaps matches TRBD1 (6 bases). The CDR3 has 13 residues. Per germline, CDR1 SGHTA and CDR2 FQGTGA. V was clipped by 5 bases and J by 6 bases, with 13 bases between them. The CDR3 here is CASSPTRQAEAFF. The CDR3 region has the DNA TGTGCCAGCAGCCCAACTCGACAGGCTGAAGCTTTCTTT.

The rearrangement uses TRBV7-2 and TRBJ2-5; 12 nucleotides agree with TRBD2. The junction had 7 bases not matched to a gene; V was cut back by 5 bases and J by 9 bases. This CDR3 has 14 residues. Germline CDR1 SGHTA, CDR2 FQGNSA. This CDR3 is CASSGLAGRGSQYF. The CDR3 DNA follows: TGTGCCAGCAGCGGACTAGCGGGGCGGGGGTCCCAGTACTTC.

The rearrangement uses TRBV6-4 and TRBJ1-3; a possible D gene is TRBD1 (6 bases). The CDR3 is 18 amino acids. Trimming cost V 11 bases and J 1 base, with 27 bases left between them. Germline loops: CDR1 MRHNA, CDR2 SNTAGT. In DNA form, the CDR3 reads TGTGCCCCCCCGACGGGCACAAGTCCAGGGGCTTCTGGAAACACCATATATTTT. This translates into CAPPTGTSPGASGNTIYF.